Listed below are T cell receptor beta chains from one sample, sequenced in a study of shared clonotypes between healthy human individuals. The data were produced by immunoSEQ multiplex PCR, yet TCRdb's version contains in-frame clones alone and is incomplete. The sample yields about 2.3 million clones, 80% to 95% seen once. The sample comprised naive CD4+ T cells from PBMCs. These receptors were taken from a man younger than 35 in good health. Some clones in this sample may be carry-over from other donors' samples. Each CDR3 is given with its conserved first and last residue. D genes are given only for firm matches. Clone size is given for some rows only: seen once, a few or many times, or a class if the clone is expanded.

j_gene	d_gene	abundance	v_gene	CDR3nt	CDR3aa
TRBJ2-6	NA	NA	TRBV5-5	TGTGCCAGCAGCCCACCAGGGGTGAGCGGGGCCAACGTCCTGACTTTC	CASSPPGVSGANVLTF
TRBJ2-7	NA	NA	TRBV10-2	TGCGCCAGCAATACTTTCGCGAGATCGGGAGAGCAGTACTTC	CASNTFARSGEQYF
TRBJ2-3	NA	NA	TRBV28	TGTGCCAGCAGTTTCTTAGCAGATACGCAGTATTTT	CASSFLADTQYF
TRBJ2-1	NA	NA	TRBV10-3	TGTGCCATCAGTGAGGGCGGGTCAGGGACTCATTTAACTCGCAATGAGCAGTTCTTC	CAISEGGSGTHLTRNEQFF
TRBJ2-5	TRBD1	NA	TRBV7-8	TGTGCCAGCAGCTCCCTGAGACAGGGCGCGGGAGAGACCCAGTACTTC	CASSSLRQGAGETQYF
TRBJ2-1	NA	once	TRBV28	TGTGCCAGCAGAACGGGACTGCTGAGGATATCGGGTTCTAGCTCCTACAATGAGCAGTTCTTC	CASRTGLLRISGSSSYNEQFF
TRBJ2-7	TRBD2	NA	TRBV19	TGTGCCAGTAGTTCAGGACGACTAGCGGGAGGGCCCTTCGAGCAGTACTTC	CASSSGRLAGGPFEQYF
TRBJ2-7	TRBD2	NA	TRBV27	TGTGCCAGCAGCCGCCTTCTCGGGAGGGTTTCCTACGAGCAGTACTTC	CASSRLLGRVSYEQYF
TRBJ1-5	NA	few	TRBV5-1	TGCGCCAGCAGCTTGGAAGGGAGTAACAATCAGCCCCAGCATTTT	CASSLEGSNNQPQHF
TRBJ1-1	TRBD1	NA	TRBV5-1	TGCGCCAGCAGCTCAGAAAAACATACAGGGGTTTCTGAAGCTTTCTTT	CASSSEKHTGVSEAFF
TRBJ2-2	NA	NA	TRBV4-1	TGCGCCAGCAGCCAAACCAGGGGGGGGAAAATTAACGCGAACACCGGGGAGCTGTTTTTT	CASSQTRGGKINANTGELFF
TRBJ1-1	NA	NA	TRBV7-2	TGTGCCAGCACACCTAGGGGTGGGGTGAACACTGAAGCTTTCTTT	CASTPRGGVNTEAFF
TRBJ2-4	TRBD2	NA	TRBV11-2	TGTGCCAGCAGTTCTGGGACTACAAACATTCAGTACTTC	CASSSGTTNIQYF
TRBJ1-1	NA	NA	TRBV6-5	TGTGCCAGCAGTTACGAATTTGGGATTCTGGCTTTCTTT	CASSYEFGILAFF
TRBJ2-7	NA	NA	TRBV5-1	TGCGCCAGCAGCTTAGGACCACTATCCTACGAGCAGTACTTC	CASSLGPLSYEQYF
TRBJ2-7	NA	NA	TRBV28	TGTGCCAGCAGTTTAGTAGGGGCACCATCCTACGAGCAGTACTTC	CASSLVGAPSYEQYF
TRBJ2-7	TRBD2	NA	TRBV29-1	TGCAGCGTTAGCGGGAGGACCTACGAGCAGTACTTC	CSVSGRTYEQYF
TRBJ2-1	TRBD2	once	TRBV4-1	TGCGCCAGCAGCCAAGAATCCCCCGAGGTAGCGGGAGAGAAGGAGCAGTTCTTC	CASSQESPEVAGEKEQFF
TRBJ2-5	NA	NA	TRBV11-2	TGTGCCAGCAGCCCAGGGTTGTTGGAGACCCAGTACTTC	CASSPGLLETQYF
TRBJ2-1	TRBD2	NA	TRBV18	TGTGCCAGCTCACCGGGCGGGAGGGCCATTGAGCAGTTCTTC	CASSPGGRAIEQFF
TRBJ2-5	NA	NA	TRBV6-1	TGTGCCAGCAGTGAAGCCCCCAGGGCTAGGGAGACCCAGTACTTC	CASSEAPRARETQYF
TRBJ2-2	NA	NA	TRBV11-3	TGTGCCAGCAGCTATTCGGGTCCATACACCGGGGAGCTGTTTTTT	CASSYSGPYTGELFF
TRBJ1-5	NA	once	TRBV6-6	TGTGCCAGCAGCACCACTCGACAGGTCAATCAGCCCCAGCATTTT	CASSTTRQVNQPQHF
TRBJ2-5	NA	NA	TRBV18	TGTGCCAGCTCACCTCTAGTGGGAACCCAGTACTTC	CASSPLVGTQYF
TRBJ1-1	NA	NA	TRBV28	TGTGCCAGCAGTTTGGTTGGCCAGTACTTCACTGAAGCTTTCTTT	CASSLVGQYFTEAFF
TRBJ2-5	NA	NA	TRBV5-4	TGTGCCAGCAGCTCCCCCGGGGGTGTTGGGACCCAGTACTTC	CASSSPGGVGTQYF
TRBJ2-3	NA	NA	TRBV5-1	TGCGCCAGCAGCATGGATGGGGGGAAAGGTACGCAGTATTTT	CASSMDGGKGTQYF
TRBJ2-5	NA	NA	TRBV5-1	TGCGCCAGCGCAAAAAACCCATCCACGGGGCGAGAGACCCAGTACTTC	CASAKNPSTGRETQYF
TRBJ1-2	TRBD1	NA	TRBV6-5	TGTGCCAGCAGTTACACCAGGGGGGGGCTCTATGGCTACACCTTC	CASSYTRGGLYGYTF
TRBJ2-1	TRBD1	NA	TRBV11-2	TGTGCCAGCAGCCCGAGGACAGGGGGCCTGAATGAGCAGTTCTTC	CASSPRTGGLNEQFF